This entry lists 16 T cell receptor beta chains sequenced from one sample in a study of technical replicates of blood from four donors. Assay used: immunoSEQ multiplex PCR; TCRdb lists only in-frame clones, some missing. The sample has about 100,000 clones; approximately 96% are singletons. Sequences were obtained from T cells isolated from PBMCs. These receptors originate from a human donor in good health.

The chain links TRBV20-1 to TRBJ2-7; no definite D call. V shed 7 bases and J shed 1 base, with 8 bases lying between them. This CDR3 has 11 amino acids. Germline values: CDR1 DFQATT, CDR2 SNEGSKA (reference sequence). CDR3 DNA sequence: TGCAGTGTTGAGGAGTCCTACGAGCAGTACTTC. As protein: CSVEESYEQYF.

The genes are TRBV12-5 and TRBJ1-5; D is unclear. The CDR3 sequence is 14 residues long. V lost 5 bases, J lost 0 bases, and 8 bases lay in between. The V gene's germline CDR1 is LGHNT and CDR2 FRNRAP. As DNA, the CDR3 is TGTGCTAGTGGTCCGAAGAGTAGCAATCAGCCCCAGCATTTT. This encodes CASGPKSSNQPQHF.

This chain links TRBV10-3 with TRBJ2-1; 12 bases agree with TRBD2. The ends lost 0 bases at V and 9 bases at J; junction bases unmatched: 6. CDR3 size: 16 residues. Germline V gene lookup returns CDR1 ENHRY and CDR2 SYGVKD. For the CDR3, the DNA is TGTGCCATCAGTGAGTCGTCGAAACTAGCGGGAGGTGAGCAGTTCTTC. Protein: CAISESSKLAGGEQFF.

The chain uses TRBV10-1 and TRBJ2-1; D not certain. This CDR3 comprises 13 residues. Trimming cost V 2 bases and J 7 bases, with 9 bases left between them. From germline, CDR1 is WNHNN and CDR2 SYGVQD (reference sequence). The CDR3 sequence is CASSEVRVNEQFF. CDR3 in DNA: TGCGCCAGCAGTGAGGTTCGGGTTAATGAGCAGTTCTTC.

The rearrangement joins TRBV10-1 to TRBJ2-7, with D hard to call. This CDR3 comprises 14 residues. V was shortened by 0 bases and J by 0 bases, with 6 bases between the two germline ends. Germline V gene sequence: CDR1 WNHNN, CDR2 SYGVQD (reference sequence). CDR3: CASSESGSSYEQYF. Here the CDR3 DNA reads TGCGCCAGCAGTGAGTCTGGCAGCTCCTACGAGCAGTACTTC.

The chain carries TRBV13 and TRBJ2-7, with no clear D. The CDR3 has 16 residues. V was cut by 5 bases and J by 0 bases, with 17 bases left in between. Germline-derived CDR1 and CDR2 are PRHDT and FYEKMQ (reference sequence). The CDR3 is CASSQATDAGSYEQYF. DNA of the CDR3: TGTGCCAGCAGCCAGGCAACTGATGCAGGCTCCTACGAGCAGTACTTC.

The chain is built from TRBV28 and TRBJ1-2; 7 bases are shared with TRBD1. The germline V gene has CDR1 MDHEN and CDR2 SYDVKM. With 6 bases clipped from V and 4 bases from J, the junction kept 8 bases outside the gene matches. The CDR3 extends over 14 amino acids. The CDR3 DNA sequence: TGTGCCAGCAGAAATACGGGACAGCGCTATGGCTACACCTTC. As protein: CASRNTGQRYGYTF.

The rearrangement joins TRBV10-3 to TRBJ1-2, with TRBD1 as a possible D gene (6 bases). The CDR3 spans 15 residues. Per the germline V gene, CDR1 is ENHRY and CDR2 is SYGVKD. V gave up 2 bases and J gave up 3 bases, with 13 bases separating them. CDR3 sequence: CAISELQGRDYGYTF. CDR3 nucleotide sequence: TGTGCCATCAGTGAGCTGCAGGGGAGGGACTATGGCTACACCTTC.

This chain connects TRBV6-5 to TRBJ2-3; 7 bases agree with TRBD1. The CDR3 is made up of 14 amino acids. Germline V gene data show CDR1 as MNHEY and CDR2 as SVGAGI. Germline trimming cut 6 bases from V and 2 bases from J; bases unmatched to any gene: 5. DNA for the CDR3: TGTGCCAGCAGAACGGGACAGCTCACAGATACGCAGTATTTT. It specifies CASRTGQLTDTQYF.

The rearrangement joins TRBV5-6 to TRBJ2-7; 7 bases are shared with TRBD1. Germline V gene data show CDR1 as SGHDT and CDR2 as YYEEEE. CDR3 size: 16 residues. Losses at the gene ends were 1 base for V and 3 bases for J; bases not matched to a gene: 10. CDR3 nucleotide sequence: TGTGCCAGCAGCTTGCTGGGGGCGGACAGGCTCTACGAGCAGTACTTC. It specifies CASSLLGADRLYEQYF.

The chain uses TRBV25-1 and TRBJ1-1; D remains unclear. Trimming took 2 bases from V and 1 from J, leaving 5 bases between them. In germline, CDR1 is MGHDK, CDR2 SYGVNS. The CDR3 runs to 13 residues. The CDR3 region has the DNA TGTGCCAGCAGTGAAGGAGGGAACACTGAAGCTTTCTTT. Translating gives CASSEGGNTEAFF.

The V and J genes are TRBV19 and TRBJ1-4, with a weak D call TRBD1 (6 bases). The CDR3 runs to 15 residues. CDR1 LNHDA and CDR2 SQIVND come from the germline V gene (reference sequence). V lost 0 bases to trimming and J lost 8 bases, with 13 bases between them. The CDR3 nucleotides are TGTGCCAGTAGTATAGATACAGGGTTTAAGGAAAAACTGTTTTTT. Encoded protein: CASSIDTGFKEKLFF. Variable domain in full (rest from reference TRBV19 and TRBJ1-4): DGGITQSPKYLFRKEGQNVTLSCEQNLNHDAMYWYRQDPGQGLRLIYYSQIVNDFQKGDIAEGYSVSREKKESFPLTVTSAQKNPTAFYLCASSIDTGFKEKLFFGSGTQLSVL.

The V and J genes are TRBV6-5 and TRBJ2-7; no reliable D call. The V end lost 5 bases, the J end lost 6 bases, and 11 bases lay between the germline ends. The CDR3 has 12 residues. Germline loops: CDR1 MNHEY, CDR2 SVGAGI. The CDR3 protein is CASSPNYGEQYF. The CDR3 nucleotides are TGTGCCAGCAGTCCCAACTACGGCGAGCAGTACTTC.

The CDR3 reads CASSIGDRGYYGSYNEQFF. The CDR3 DNA is TGTGCCAGTAGTATAGGGGACAGGGGGTATTATGGTTCCTACAATGAGCAGTTCTTC. The rearrangement joins TRBV19 to TRBJ2-1, with 11 bases lining up with TRBD1. The CDR3 runs 19 residues. V shed 1 base, J shed 1 base, and the junction held 9 bases outside the gene matches. CDR1 and CDR2 from the germline V gene are LNHDA and SQIVND (reference sequence).

The rearrangement links TRBV4-1 to TRBJ2-5; 7 nucleotides match TRBD1. Losses at the gene ends were 1 base for V and 5 bases for J; bases not matched to a gene: 7. The CDR3 contains 15 residues. Germline CDR1 and CDR2: MGHRA and YSYEKL. DNA of the CDR3: TGCGCCAGCAGCCAAGTACCAGGGGGTCTGGAGACCCAGTACTTC. The encoded protein is CASSQVPGGLETQYF.

This clone has just a few counts. The J gene is TRBJ2-1, the V gene TRBV13; 7 positions agree with TRBD2. The CDR3 covers 16 residues. CDR1 PRHDT and CDR2 FYEKMQ come from the germline V gene (reference sequence). With V trimmed by 8 bases and J by 9 bases, 19 bases remained unmatched. The CDR3, as DNA: TGTGCCAGCCAACCCACGCGGGTGGGAGGGCCTCTTGAGCAGTTCTTC. Protein product: CASQPTRVGGPLEQFF.